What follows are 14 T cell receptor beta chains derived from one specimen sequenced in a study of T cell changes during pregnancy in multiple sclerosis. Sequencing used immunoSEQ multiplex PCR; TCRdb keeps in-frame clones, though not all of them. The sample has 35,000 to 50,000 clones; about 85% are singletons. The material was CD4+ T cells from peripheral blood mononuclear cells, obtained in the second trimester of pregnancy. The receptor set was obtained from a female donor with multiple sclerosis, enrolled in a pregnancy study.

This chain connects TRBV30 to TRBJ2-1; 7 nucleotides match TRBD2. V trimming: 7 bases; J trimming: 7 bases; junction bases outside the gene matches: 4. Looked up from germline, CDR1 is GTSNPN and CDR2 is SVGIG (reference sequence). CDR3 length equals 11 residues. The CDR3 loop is CASLSGNEQFF. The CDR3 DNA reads TGTGCCTCCCTTAGCGGGAATGAGCAGTTCTTC.

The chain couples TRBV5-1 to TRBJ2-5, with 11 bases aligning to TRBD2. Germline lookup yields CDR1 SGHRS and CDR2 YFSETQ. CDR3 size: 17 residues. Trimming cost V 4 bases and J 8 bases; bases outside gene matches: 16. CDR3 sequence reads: CASSPTSSSGRARTQYF. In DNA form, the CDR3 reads TGCGCCAGCAGCCCGACGTCGAGTAGCGGGAGGGCCCGTACCCAGTACTTC.

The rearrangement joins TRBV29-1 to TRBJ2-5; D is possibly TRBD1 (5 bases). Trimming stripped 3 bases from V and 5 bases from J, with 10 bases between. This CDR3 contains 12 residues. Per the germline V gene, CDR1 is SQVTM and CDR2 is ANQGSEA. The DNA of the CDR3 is TGCAGCGTTGAGGTGGGGCCGGAGACCCAGTACTTC. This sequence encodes CSVEVGPETQYF. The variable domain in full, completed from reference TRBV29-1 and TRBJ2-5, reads SAVISQKPSRDICQRGTSLTIQCQVDSQVTMMFWYRQQPGQSLTLIATANQGSEATYESGFVIDKFPISRPNLTFSTLTVSNMSPEDSSIYLCSVEVGPETQYFGPGTRLLVL.

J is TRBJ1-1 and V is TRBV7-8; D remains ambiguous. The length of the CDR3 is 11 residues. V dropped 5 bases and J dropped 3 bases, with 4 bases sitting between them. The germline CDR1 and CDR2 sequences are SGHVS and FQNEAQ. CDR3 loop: CASSPDTEAFF. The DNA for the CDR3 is TGTGCCAGCAGCCCAGACACTGAAGCTTTCTTT.

The CDR3 DNA follows: TGTGCCAGCAGTCTCGGACAGGAGAAAGCTTTCTTT. Encoded protein: CASSLGQEKAFF. The genes are TRBV28 and TRBJ1-1, with 7 bases lining up with TRBD1. The CDR3 contains 12 residues. The V gene's germline CDR1 is MDHEN and CDR2 SYDVKM. V was clipped by 5 bases and J by 9 bases; unmatched bases: 6.

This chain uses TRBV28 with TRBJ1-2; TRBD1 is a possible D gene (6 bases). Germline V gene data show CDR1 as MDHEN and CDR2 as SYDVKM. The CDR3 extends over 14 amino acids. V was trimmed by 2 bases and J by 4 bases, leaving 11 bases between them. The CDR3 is CASSLRTVPYGYTF. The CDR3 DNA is TGTGCCAGCAGTTTACGGACAGTTCCCTATGGCTACACCTTC.

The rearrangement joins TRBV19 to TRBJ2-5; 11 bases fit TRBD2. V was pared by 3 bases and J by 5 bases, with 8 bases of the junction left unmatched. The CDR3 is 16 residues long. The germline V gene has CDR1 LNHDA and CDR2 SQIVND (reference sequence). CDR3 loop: CASSIPSTSGMETQYF. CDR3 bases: TGTGCCAGTAGTATCCCCTCGACTAGCGGGATGGAGACCCAGTACTTC. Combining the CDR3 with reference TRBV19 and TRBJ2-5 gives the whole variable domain DGGITQSPKYLFRKEGQNVTLSCEQNLNHDAMYWYRQDPGQGLRLIYYSQIVNDFQKGDIAEGYSVSREKKESFPLTVTSAQKNPTAFYLCASSIPSTSGMETQYFGPGTRLLVL.

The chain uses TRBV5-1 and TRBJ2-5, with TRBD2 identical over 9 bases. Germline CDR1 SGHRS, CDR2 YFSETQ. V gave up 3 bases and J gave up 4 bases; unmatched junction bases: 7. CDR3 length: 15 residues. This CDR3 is CASSSKHSGRETQYF. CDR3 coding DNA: TGCGCCAGCAGCTCGAAGCATAGCGGGAGAGAGACCCAGTACTTC.

CDR3 sequence (DNA): TGTGCCAGCAGCTCGACAGGTTCCCCAACGCATCAGCCCCAGCATTTT. It codes for CASSSTGSPTHQPQHF. The chain uses TRBV7-2 and TRBJ1-5, with D possibly being TRBD1 (6 bases). Trimming left V 4 bases short and J 5 bases short, with 18 bases between. Germline CDR1 is SGHTA and CDR2 is FQGNSA. This CDR3 has 16 amino acids.

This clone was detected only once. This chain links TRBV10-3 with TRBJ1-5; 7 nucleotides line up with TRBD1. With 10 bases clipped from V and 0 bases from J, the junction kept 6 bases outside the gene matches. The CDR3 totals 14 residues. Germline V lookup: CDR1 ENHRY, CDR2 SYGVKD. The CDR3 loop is CASQQGYSNQPQHF. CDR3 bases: TGTGCCAGCCAACAGGGGTATAGCAATCAGCCCCAGCATTTT.

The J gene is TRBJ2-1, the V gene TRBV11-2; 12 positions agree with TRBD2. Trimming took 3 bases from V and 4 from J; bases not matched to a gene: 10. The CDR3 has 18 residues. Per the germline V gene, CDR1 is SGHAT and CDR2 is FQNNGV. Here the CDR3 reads CASSFLRLAGGLYNEQFF. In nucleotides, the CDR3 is TGTGCCAGCAGCTTTCTGAGGCTAGCGGGAGGGCTATACAATGAGCAGTTCTTC. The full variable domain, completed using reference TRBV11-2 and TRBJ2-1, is EAGVAQSPRYKIIEKRQSVAFWCNPISGHATLYWYQQILGQGPKLLIQFQNNGVVDDSQLPKDRFSAERLKGVDSTLKIQPAKLEDSAVYLCASSFLRLAGGLYNEQFFGPGTRLTVL.

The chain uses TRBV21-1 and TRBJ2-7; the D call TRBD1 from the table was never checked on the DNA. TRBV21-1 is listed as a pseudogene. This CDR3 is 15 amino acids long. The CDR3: CASSPPGTEQNEQYF. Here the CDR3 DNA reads TGTGCCAGCAGCCCCCCCGGGACAGAGCAGAACGAGCAGTACTTC.

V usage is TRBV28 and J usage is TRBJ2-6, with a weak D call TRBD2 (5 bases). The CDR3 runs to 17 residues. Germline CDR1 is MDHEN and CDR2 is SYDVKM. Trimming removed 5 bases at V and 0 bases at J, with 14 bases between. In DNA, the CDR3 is TGTGCCAGCAGTCCGCCAGGACGGGGCTCTGGGGCCAACGTCCTGACTTTC. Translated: CASSPPGRGSGANVLTF.

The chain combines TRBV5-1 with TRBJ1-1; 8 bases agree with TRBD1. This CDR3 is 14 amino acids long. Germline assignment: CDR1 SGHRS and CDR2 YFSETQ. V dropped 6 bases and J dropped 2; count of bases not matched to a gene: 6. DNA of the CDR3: TGCGCCAGCAAGGGGACAGGAACTAACACTGAAGCTTTCTTT. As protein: CASKGTGTNTEAFF.